Following are 25 T cell receptor beta chains from one sample sequenced in a study of T cell repertoires in cytomegalovirus infection. TCRdb redid the calling of the reads with MiXCR, one entry per CDR3 protein. The table lists some 590,000 distinct CDR3 sequences, around two fifths of them singletons, with 48% in the top ten. Their recognized antigens are unknown. This specimen was cultured PBMCs, taken from culture after CMV antigen stimulation. Receptors originate from a human donor in good health (CMV status not recorded). Some clones in this sample may be carry-over from other donors' samples.

In its sample, this clonotype was seen a few times. The V gene is TRBV4-1, the J gene TRBJ1-3; D gene uncertain. Germline CDR1 is MGHRA and CDR2 is YSYEKL. The V end was cut by 2 bases, the J end by 2 bases, with 16 bases between. The CDR3 is made up of 17 amino acids. CDR3 DNA: TGCGCCAGCAGCCAACTAAACCGGGCACTCGCTGGAAACACCATATATTTT. Its translation: CASSQLNRALAGNTIYF.

This clonotype was recorded many times. This chain uses TRBV7-2 with TRBJ2-7, with TRBD2 matching 12 bases. The CDR3 has 16 amino acids. Losses at the gene ends were 5 bases for V and 4 bases for J; bases not matched to a gene: 9. The V gene's germline CDR1 is SGHTA and CDR2 FQGNSA. The CDR3 sequence: CASSARTSGAPYEQYF. CDR3 sequence (DNA): TGTGCCAGCAGCGCCCGGACTAGCGGGGCCCCTTACGAGCAGTACTTC.

J is TRBJ2-5 and V is TRBV27; D unclear. Germline V gene lookup returns CDR1 MNHEY and CDR2 SMNVEV (reference sequence). CDR3 length equals 11 residues. The V gene lost 8 bases and the J gene lost 5 bases, with 9 bases spanning the gap. This CDR3 reads CASRRPETQYF. The CDR3 DNA follows: TGTGCCAGCCGCAGGCCGGAGACCCAGTACTTC.

The chain uses TRBV7-6 and TRBJ2-7, with TRBD2 matching over 8 bases. CDR1 is SGHVS and CDR2 is FNYEAQ in the germline V gene. With V trimmed by 8 bases and J by 2 bases, 11 bases remained unmatched. The CDR3 loop spans 15 amino acids. The CDR3, as DNA: TGTGCCAGCGAACTGGAGCGGGAGAGCCCCTACGAGCAGTACTTC. Protein product: CASELERESPYEQYF.

The chain is built from TRBV12-3 or TRBV12-4 and TRBJ2-1; D unclear. Trimming left V 6 bases short and J 6 bases short, with 12 bases between. The CDR3 loop spans 13 amino acids. For the CDR3, the DNA is TGTGCCAGCAGCCCACAAAATGGCAATGAGCAGTTCTTC. It is translated as CASSPQNGNEQFF.

This clonotype has only a few counts. This chain links TRBV7-2 with TRBJ2-5; 11 nucleotides line up with TRBD2. The length of the CDR3 is 17 residues. Germline assignment: CDR1 SGHTA and CDR2 FQGNSA. The V gene end was trimmed by 2 bases and the J gene end by 3 bases; junction bases not matched to a gene: 8. The CDR3 sequence: CASSLYPTSGTKETQYF. CDR3 bases: TGTGCCAGCAGCTTATACCCGACTAGCGGGACTAAAGAGACCCAGTACTTC.

This clonotype has just one count. The chain links TRBV2 to TRBJ1-4; D not certain. In germline, CDR1 is SNHLY, CDR2 FYNNEI. The CDR3 extends over 12 amino acids. V lost 6 bases and J 4 bases, leaving 6 bases between the germline ends. Here the CDR3 reads CASRGSNEKLFF. The CDR3 coding sequence is TGTGCCAGCAGGGGGAGTAATGAAAAACTGTTTTTT. The variable domain in full, with the rest retrieved from reference TRBV2 and TRBJ1-4, is EPEVTQTPSHQVTQMGQEVILRCVPISNHLYFYWYRQILGQKVEFLVSFYNNEISEKSEIFDDQFSVERPDGSNFTLKIRSTKLEDSAMYFCASRGSNEKLFFGSGTQLSVL.

The CDR3 DNA reads as TGTGCCATCAGTGAGAGAGGAACCTCGGGGGGGGAGACCCAGTACTTC. Translating gives CAISERGTSGGETQYF. This chain connects TRBV10-3 to TRBJ2-5; 8 positions agree with TRBD2. Germline V gives CDR1 ENHRY, CDR2 SYGVKD. There are 16 residues in the CDR3. The junction had 10 bases not matched to a gene; V was cut back by 2 bases and J by 5 bases.

The CDR3 here is CASSIRQTGEQFF. DNA for the CDR3: TGTGCCAGCAGCATTAGACAGACCGGGGAGCAGTTCTTC. The chain joins TRBV2 to TRBJ2-1; tentative D call: TRBD1 (5 bases). The V gene lost 6 bases and the J gene lost 10 bases, with 16 bases spanning the gap. Germline-derived CDR1 and CDR2 are SNHLY and FYNNEI. This CDR3 has 13 amino acids.

The chain employs TRBV4-2 and TRBJ1-6; 10 nucleotides align to TRBD1. Germline V lookup: CDR1 LGHNA, CDR2 YNFKEQ. With V trimmed by 6 bases and J by 8 bases, 10 bases remained unmatched. The CDR3 length is 16 residues. The CDR3 DNA sequence: TGTGCCAGCAGACAACCGGGACAGGGGATTGATTCACCCCTCCACTTT. This gives the protein CASRQPGQGIDSPLHF.

V and J are TRBV7-2 and TRBJ1-5; no definite D call. CDR3 length: 14 residues. V was trimmed by 5 bases and J by 2 bases, leaving 10 bases between them. CDR1 is SGHTA and CDR2 is FQGNSA in the germline V gene. The CDR3 DNA sequence: TGTGCCAGCAGCGCAACATGGGGCAATCAGCCCCAGCATTTT. It specifies CASSATWGNQPQHF.

This chain joins TRBV28 and TRBJ2-2, with 9 bases that match TRBD2. With 8 bases clipped from V and 6 bases from J, the junction kept 10 bases outside the gene matches. Per the germline V gene, CDR1 is MDHEN and CDR2 is SYDVKM. CDR3 length equals 15 residues. CDR3 bases: TGTGCCAGCGGAATAGCGGGGGCCCTCTCCGGGGAGCTGTTTTTT. This codes for CASGIAGALSGELFF.

The V call is TRBV28, the J call TRBJ2-3, with D perhaps given as TRBD1 or TRBD2 (6 bases each). The V and J ends lost 6 bases and 1 base respectively, with 17 bases between them. Germline assignment: CDR1 MDHEN and CDR2 SYDVKM. The CDR3 length is 16 residues. Here the CDR3 reads CASRRIGGGGTDTQYF. Written as DNA, the CDR3 is TGTGCCAGCAGGAGAATAGGGGGAGGAGGCACAGATACGCAGTATTTT. Combining the CDR3 with reference TRBV28 and TRBJ2-3 gives the whole variable domain DVKVTQSSRYLVKRTGEKVFLECVQDMDHENMFWYRQDPGLGLRLIYFSYDVKMKEKGDIPEGYSVSREKKERFSLILESASTNQTSMYLCASRRIGGGGTDTQYFGPGTRLTVL.

A few counts support this clonotype. J is TRBJ2-1 and V is TRBV28, with D possibly being TRBD1 (6 bases). This CDR3 is built from 12 residues. From germline, CDR1 is MDHEN and CDR2 SYDVKM. Between the trimmed V and J ends, which lost 5 bases and 9 bases, there was a span of 11 bases. The CDR3 nucleotides read TGTGCCAGCAGTCTACAGGGCGGTGAGCAGTTCTTC. It is translated as CASSLQGGEQFF.

About this clonotype: Because the CDR3 is missing its conserved closing phenylalanine or tryptophan, this is likely a read error. This chain links TRBV7-8 with TRBJ2-5; TRBD2 aligns across 7 bases. CDR1 and CDR2 (germline): SGHVS, FQNEAQ. J gave up 5 bases and V 0 bases, and 9 bases lay outside the gene matches. The CDR3 runs 16 residues. Here the CDR3 DNA reads TGTGCCAGCAGCTTAGCCAGGACTAGGTTAGGGGAGACCCAGTACTTA. It is translated as CASSLARTRLGETQYL.

This rearrangement joins TRBV11-2 to TRBJ2-7; D may be TRBD1 or TRBD2 (5 bases each). The CDR3 contains 15 residues. V dropped 1 base and J dropped 3 bases, with 13 bases sitting between them. CDR1 and CDR2 (germline): SGHAT, FQNNGV. CDR3 in amino acids: CASSLGGTPIYEQYF. Here the CDR3 DNA reads TGTGCCAGCAGCTTAGGAGGGACCCCAATCTACGAGCAGTACTTC. Using reference TRBV11-2 and TRBJ2-7 for the parts outside the CDR3, the full variable domain is EAGVAQSPRYKIIEKRQSVAFWCNPISGHATLYWYQQILGQGPKLLIQFQNNGVVDDSQLPKDRFSAERLKGVDSTLKIQPAKLEDSAVYLCASSLGGTPIYEQYFGPGTRLTVT.

This clonotype was counted only a few times. The rearrangement uses TRBV7-4 and TRBJ2-3; D not resolved. This CDR3 comprises 11 residues. Germline V gives CDR1 SGHVT, CDR2 SQSDAQ. Between the trimmed V and J ends, which lost 5 bases and 4 bases, there was a span of 4 bases. For the CDR3, the DNA is TGTGCCAGCAGCCATCCAGATACGCAGTATTTT. It translates to CASSHPDTQYF.

The V call is TRBV7-8, the J call TRBJ1-1, with D unclear. V dropped 6 bases and J dropped 1 base, with 18 bases sitting between them. The CDR3 loop spans 16 amino acids. Per the germline V gene, CDR1 is SGHVS and CDR2 is FQNEAQ. The CDR3 loop is CASRRMGFAGNTEAFF. In DNA, the CDR3 is TGTGCCAGCAGGCGCATGGGGTTTGCGGGGAACACTGAAGCTTTCTTT.

V gene TRBV30 combines with J gene TRBJ1-1, with a possible D match to TRBD1 (5 bases). V was cut by 1 base and J by 9 bases, with 18 bases left in between. Germline V gives CDR1 GTSNPN, CDR2 SVGIG (reference sequence). CDR3 size: 14 residues. CDR3 residues: CAWSEETRAGKAFF. The DNA of the CDR3 is TGTGCCTGGAGTGAGGAAACCAGGGCTGGGAAAGCTTTCTTT.

This sequence joins TRBV20-1 and TRBJ2-1, with TRBD1 matching over 7 bases. V was pared by 6 bases and J by 7 bases, with 12 bases of the junction left unmatched. The CDR3 is 14 amino acids. Germline CDR1 and CDR2: DFQATT and SNEGSKA (reference sequence). CDR3 DNA: TGCAGTGCCCCCCTAGGACAGGCGGGTAATGAGCAGTTCTTC. Translated: CSAPLGQAGNEQFF.

This rearrangement joins TRBV7-9 to TRBJ1-2; D is unresolved. Germline V gene sequence: CDR1 SEHNR, CDR2 FQNEAQ (reference sequence). The V gene lost 5 bases and the J gene lost 0 bases, with 10 bases spanning the gap. This CDR3 has 14 residues. As DNA, the CDR3 is TGTGCCAGCAGCCCCCCCGCGGCTAACTATGGCTACACCTTC. Encoded protein: CASSPPAANYGYTF. Full variable domain (rest looked up from reference TRBV7-9 and TRBJ1-2): DTGVSQNPRHKITKRGQNVTFRCDPISEHNRLYWYRQTLGQGPEFLTYFQNEAQLEKSRLLSDRFSAERPKGSFSTLEIQRTEQGDSAMYLCASSPPAANYGYTFGSGTRLTVV.

V gene TRBV19 combines with J gene TRBJ2-7, with 9 bases aligning to TRBD2. V shed 3 bases and J 7 bases; nucleotides not matched to a gene: 10. Germline V gene sequence: CDR1 LNHDA, CDR2 SQIVND (reference sequence). There are 15 residues in the CDR3. CDR3 coding DNA: TGTGCCAGTAGTATCCTTGGCGGGAGGGCCGAAGAGCAGTACTTC. Amino acids: CASSILGGRAEEQYF.

The chain combines TRBV6-6 with TRBJ2-5, with TRBD2 matching over 9 bases. The CDR3 length is 18 residues. Germline lookup yields CDR1 MNHNY and CDR2 SVGAGI (reference sequence). The V segment lost 2 bases and the J segment 0 bases; nucleotides outside the gene matches: 10. The CDR3 DNA sequence: TGTGCCAGCAGTTACGTGGTGGCTAGCGGGGTTTACCAAGAGACCCAGTACTTC. Protein product: CASSYVVASGVYQETQYF.

The V gene is TRBV2, the J gene TRBJ1-1; D gene unclear. CDR3 size: 13 residues. The V end was cut by 0 bases, the J end by 8 bases, with 10 bases between. Germline CDR1 SNHLY, CDR2 FYNNEI. The CDR3 sequence: CASSEAPPWEAFF. The CDR3 DNA reads TGTGCCAGCAGTGAAGCCCCCCCTTGGGAAGCTTTCTTT.

The table lists this clonotype with a few counts. The V and J genes are TRBV7-2 and TRBJ1-2; perhaps TRBD1 as D (5 bases). The ends were cut back, 5 bases at V and 3 bases at J, with 13 bases in the middle. The CDR3 runs to 14 residues. Germline lookup yields CDR1 SGHTA and CDR2 FQGNSA. The CDR3 loop reads CASSLNQGDYGYTF. CDR3 in DNA: TGTGCCAGCAGCCTAAATCAGGGTGACTATGGCTACACCTTC.